Shown below are 21 T cell receptor beta chains from a single sample sequenced in a study of control samples from healthy donors and cancer patients. Clones were read by immunoSEQ multiplex PCR, and TCRdb kept only the in-frame ones, dropping some. The table includes tens of thousands of clones, about 88% detected once. The source material was blood. These receptors all come from a man in his forties or fifties in good health.

This clone has a single count. The rearrangement uses TRBV5-5 and TRBJ1-4; D is ambiguous. The length of the CDR3 is 15 residues. V lost 5 bases and J lost 4, with 15 bases in between. CDR1 and CDR2 from the germline V gene are SGHKS and YYEKEE (reference sequence). CDR3 protein: CASSRTAGGNEKLFF. Here the CDR3 DNA reads TGTGCCAGCAGTCGAACGGCGGGCGGTAATGAAAAACTGTTTTTT. Full variable domain (rest looked up from reference TRBV5-5 and TRBJ1-4): DAGVTQSPTHLIKTRGQQVTLRCSPISGHKSVSWYQQVLGQGPQFIFQYYEKEERGRGNFPDRFSARQFPNYSSELNVNALLLGDSALYLCASSRTAGGNEKLFFGSGTQLSVL.

As DNA, the CDR3 is TGTGCCAGCAGCTTGCAGGGCGCGGGAAACACCATATATTTT. Its protein product is CASSLQGAGNTIYF. V gene TRBV5-5 combines with J gene TRBJ1-3, with D maybe TRBD1 (5 bases). This CDR3 contains 14 residues. The V gene lost 1 base and the J gene lost 4 bases, with 9 bases spanning the gap. In germline, CDR1 is SGHKS, CDR2 YYEKEE (reference sequence).

The chain employs TRBV4-1 and TRBJ1-1, with D possibly TRBD1 on 6 matching bases. This CDR3 contains 15 residues. Looked up from germline, CDR1 is MGHRA and CDR2 is YSYEKL. The V end was cut by 1 base, the J end by 10 bases, with 19 bases between. CDR3 residues: CASSQVGARGWGAFF. CDR3 nucleotides: TGCGCCAGCAGCCAAGTGGGGGCGCGCGGTTGGGGAGCTTTCTTT.

The CDR3 here is CASSPGRDQPQHF. CDR3 DNA sequence: TGTGCCAGCTCACCAGGCAGGGATCAGCCCCAGCATTTT. The chain employs TRBV18 and TRBJ1-5; maybe TRBD1 (5 bases). The germline V gene encodes CDR1 KGHSH and CDR2 LQKENI. The CDR3 has 13 amino acids. V was cut by 2 bases and J by 5 bases, with 7 bases left in between.

The chain has TRBV9 and TRBJ1-2; D is possibly TRBD1 (6 bases). Germline V gene sequence: CDR1 SGDLS, CDR2 YYNGEE. V lost 3 bases, J lost 4 bases, and 22 bases lay in between. The CDR3 sequence is 17 residues long. The CDR3 DNA reads TGTGCCAGCAGCGGGGGACACCGGAGGGAGGAGGTCTATGGCTACACCTTC. As protein: CASSGGHRREEVYGYTF.

The V call is TRBV3-1 (or the pseudogene TRBV3-2), the J call TRBJ2-2; the D gene is possibly TRBD1 (5 bases). There are 15 residues in the CDR3. The germline V and J ends were trimmed by 3 bases and 3 bases, with 11 bases remaining between them. CDR1 and CDR2 from the germline V gene are LGHDT and YNNKEL (reference sequence). This CDR3 is CASSHQGSDTGELFF. The CDR3 bases are TGTGCCAGCAGCCACCAGGGCTCGGACACCGGGGAGCTGTTTTTT.

This chain uses TRBV15 with TRBJ2-3; perhaps TRBD2 as D (6 bases). Trimming left V 8 bases short and J 0 bases short, with 12 bases between. The CDR3 has 14 residues. Germline V gene lookup returns CDR1 LNHNV and CDR2 YYDKDF (reference sequence). CDR3 nucleotides: TGTGCCACCCGGCGGGGAACTAGCACAGATACGCAGTATTTT. Translated, it gives CATRRGTSTDTQYF.

As concerns this clone: Other DNA variants within this sample encode the same CDR3. The rearrangement links TRBV6-5 to TRBJ2-7, with TRBD1 matching 10 bases. This CDR3 comprises 15 residues. Looked up from germline, CDR1 is MNHEY and CDR2 is SVGAGI. The trim removed 2 bases at V and 1 base at J, leaving 2 bases unmatched. CDR3 coding DNA: TGTGCCAGCAGTTACGGGGGACAGGGGTCCTACGAGCAGTACTTC. Translation gives CASSYGGQGSYEQYF.

The chain employs TRBV5-1 and TRBJ1-6, with D uncertain. The CDR3 runs to 14 residues. Germline assignment: CDR1 SGHRS and CDR2 YFSETQ. Trimming cost V 0 bases and J 10 bases, with 11 bases left between them. CDR3 region: CASSLGGSASPLHF. CDR3 DNA sequence: TGCGCCAGCAGCTTGGGAGGGTCGGCGTCACCCCTCCACTTT.

The chain combines TRBV6-1 with TRBJ1-4; 7 positions match TRBD1. Germline V lookup: CDR1 MNHNS, CDR2 SASEGT. The CDR3 totals 16 residues. Germline trimming cut 3 bases from V and 3 bases from J; bases unmatched to any gene: 7. The CDR3 region is CASSDYSGTANEKLFF. The CDR3 DNA is TGTGCCAGCAGTGACTACTCCGGGACAGCTAATGAAAAACTGTTTTTT.

The rearrangement links TRBV5-5 to TRBJ1-4; TRBD1 agrees at 8 bases. CDR3 length: 15 residues. Trimming at V came to 4 bases and at J to 7 bases, leaving 9 bases not matched to a gene. Germline V gene sequence: CDR1 SGHKS, CDR2 YYEKEE (reference sequence). The CDR3 reads CASSPRTGIIEKLFF. CDR3 nucleotides: TGTGCCAGCAGCCCTAGGACAGGGATTATTGAAAAACTGTTTTTT.

This chain connects TRBV5-4 to TRBJ2-2; D gene unclear. The ends were cut back, 0 bases at V and 1 base at J, with 7 bases in the middle. This CDR3 is 15 amino acids long. CDR1 SGHNT and CDR2 YYREEE come from the germline V gene (reference sequence). CDR3 nucleotides: TGTGCCAGCAGCTTGGCCCCACGGAACACCGGGGAGCTGTTTTTT. This encodes CASSLAPRNTGELFF.

V and J are TRBV19 and TRBJ2-7; tentatively, D is TRBD1 (5 bases). The germline CDR1 and CDR2 sequences are LNHDA and SQIVND (reference sequence). The CDR3 sequence is 14 residues long. The V and J ends lost 4 bases and 1 base respectively, with 11 bases between them. This CDR3 is CASSKQAPSYEQYF. In DNA, the CDR3 is TGTGCCAGTAGTAAACAGGCGCCTTCCTACGAGCAGTACTTC.

The rearrangement links TRBV30 to TRBJ1-2, with 10 bases lining up with TRBD1. The germline V gene encodes CDR1 GTSNPN and CDR2 SVGIG (reference sequence). With 1 base clipped from V and 13 bases from J, the junction kept 12 bases outside the gene matches. The CDR3 is made up of 14 amino acids. CDR3 sequence: CAWSATGTGVSFTF. For the CDR3, the DNA is TGTGCCTGGAGTGCAACCGGGACAGGGGTTTCCTTCACCTTC.

The chain joins TRBV5-8 to TRBJ1-5; D gene uncertain. The V gene lost 3 bases and the J gene lost 0 bases, with 13 bases spanning the gap. Germline lookup yields CDR1 SGHTS and CDR2 YDEGEE. This CDR3 is built from 16 residues. In DNA, the CDR3 is TGTGCCAGCAGCTCCGGCAATTTATATAGCAATCAGCCCCAGCATTTT. This codes for CASSSGNLYSNQPQHF.

In regard to this clone: In the same sample, other DNA sequences code for this CDR3. The chain uses TRBV10-1 and TRBJ1-1; 7 positions agree with TRBD1. J lost 4 bases, V lost 1 base, and 6 bases had no gene match. Looked up from germline, CDR1 is WNHNN and CDR2 is SYGVQD (reference sequence). The CDR3 runs to 15 residues. The CDR3 sequence is CASSEYRGEGTEAFF. DNA for the CDR3: TGCGCCAGCAGTGAGTACAGGGGAGAGGGCACTGAAGCTTTCTTT.

The rearrangement joins TRBV4-2 to TRBJ2-5; TRBD2 matches at 11 bases. V lost 2 bases to trimming and J lost 4 bases; unmatched junction nucleotides: 3. The CDR3 consists of 15 residues. CDR1 is LGHNA, CDR2 YNFKEQ, per germline. CDR3 amino acids: CASSQLAGGIETQYF. In DNA form, the CDR3 reads TGTGCCAGCAGCCAACTAGCGGGGGGAATAGAGACCCAGTACTTC.

The V call is TRBV15, the J call TRBJ1-2, with 7 bases lining up with TRBD1. CDR3 length: 14 residues. The V gene's germline CDR1 is LNHNV and CDR2 YYDKDF (reference sequence). V shed 5 bases, J shed 2 bases, and the junction held 5 bases outside the gene matches. The DNA for the CDR3 is TGTGCCACCAGCGACCCGGGACAGAACTATGGCTACACCTTC. Translating it yields CATSDPGQNYGYTF.

The chain couples TRBV19 to TRBJ1-6; D possibly corresponds to TRBD1 (6 bases). CDR3 length equals 16 residues. Germline CDR1 reads LNHDA; CDR2 reads SQIVND (reference sequence). The V and J ends lost 3 bases and 5 bases respectively, with 14 bases between them. CDR3 sequence: CASSISTGFDNSPLHF. Written as DNA, the CDR3 is TGTGCCAGTAGTATCTCTACAGGGTTTGATAATTCACCCCTCCACTTT.

The chain links TRBV7-8 to TRBJ2-5; D remains ambiguous. V shed 5 bases and J shed 1 base, with 11 bases lying between them. The CDR3 runs 14 residues. From germline, CDR1 is SGHVS and CDR2 FQNEAQ. The CDR3 DNA reads as TGTGCCAGCAGCCCATCTCGGACCCAAGAGACCCAGTACTTC. Amino acid sequence: CASSPSRTQETQYF.

This clone was picked up one time. The chain employs TRBV19 and TRBJ1-5; unclear D gene. The germline V gene encodes CDR1 LNHDA and CDR2 SQIVND (reference sequence). The CDR3 consists of 13 residues. Trimming shortened V by 3 bases and J by 9 bases, and 12 bases separated the two germline ends. Here the CDR3 reads CASSMVTSRPQHF. The CDR3, as DNA: TGTGCCAGTAGTATGGTCACGTCGCGGCCCCAGCATTTT.